This T cell receptor beta chain was observed in a study of regulatory T cells in long-lasting Graves disease. The time point was: newly diagnosed GD, antithyroid drugs for less than 3 months. Researchers made the TCR library from RNA that was extracted from PBMCs. The CDR3 is 16 residues long. The germline CDR1 and CDR2 sequences are MNHNS and SASEGT. Trimming removed 5 bases from V and 3 bases from J, with 19 bases in between. Arm-PCR of CDR3 regions with iRepertoire HTBI primers generated TCR beta libraries. TCRdb processed the multiplex PCR reads anew with MiXCR; each CDR3 protein has one entry. This table holds roughly 520,000 distinct CDR3 sequences, about 12% found once. This clonotype was seen at least ten times. The same data also contributed to another study, on T cells in Graves' hyperthyroidism and ophthalmopathy. That report adds: Patients with uncontrolled infections, other autoimmune diseases, pregnancy or lactation were excluded. The blood repertoire included most of the expanded thyroid clonotypes above 0.001.

The source was peripheral blood mononuclear cells (PBMCs), collected at new diagnosis, from a patient treated with antithyroid drugs. The origin of this receptor is a woman aged 25-40 years with Graves disease. The rearrangement links TRBV6-1 to TRBJ1-2; a possible D gene is TRBD1 (5 bases). CDR3: CASSPAGDRFDYGYTF. Written as DNA, the CDR3 is TGTGCCAGCAGTCCCGCGGGGGACCGATTCGACTATGGCTACACCTTC.